These 3 T cell receptor beta chains originate from one sample sequenced in a study of metastatic and nonmetastatic thyroid tumors (dated by TCRdb to the early 2020s). Before undergoing thyroid surgery, none of the patients had been given any kind of treatment. Library preparation employed PCR. Reads for this sample came from an Illumina HiSeq 4000. TCRdb reanalyzed the raw reads on its own, using fastp at Q25 for trimming and MiXCR for clone calling, and kept in-frame beta chains. Counted in this sample were 31,000 or so clones; 15% to 20% of them appeared once. The top ten hold about 5% of the sample. The sequenced sample consisted of blood. Receptor source: a female donor with papillary thyroid cancer or a benign thyroid nodule (not recorded which). Some clones in this sample may be carry-over from other donors' samples.

The sample holds many counts of this clone. The chain joins TRBV5-1 to TRBJ2-3, with unresolved D. The CDR3 has 13 amino acids. The germline V and J ends were trimmed by 4 bases and 5 bases, with 11 bases remaining between them. Germline assignment: CDR1 SGHRS and CDR2 YFSETQ. The CDR3 here is CASSVLREDTQYF. CDR3 coding DNA: TGCGCCAGCAGCGTCTTAAGGGAAGATACGCAGTATTTT.

The table lists this clone with many counts. V gene TRBV18 combines with J gene TRBJ1-1, with no clear D. Germline CDR1 reads KGHSH; CDR2 reads LQKENI. The CDR3 extends over 14 amino acids. V lost 5 bases and J 5 bases, leaving 15 bases between the germline ends. CDR3 coding DNA: TGTGCCAGCTCATCGGCCGAGGTGGGGACTGAAGCTTTCTTT. This codes for CASSSAEVGTEAFF. The variable domain in full, with the rest retrieved from reference TRBV18 and TRBJ1-1, is NAGVMQNPRHLVRRRGQEARLRCSPMKGHSHVYWYRQLPEEGLKFMVYLQKENIIDESGMPKERFSAEFPKEGPSILRIQQVVRGDSAAYFCASSSAEVGTEAFFGQGTRLTVV.

This clone has a count of ten or more. V usage is TRBV12-3 or TRBV12-4 and J usage is TRBJ2-1; 13 bases are a match to TRBD2. CDR3 length: 15 amino acids. Trimming at V came to 6 bases and at J to 4 bases, leaving 3 bases not matched to a gene. This CDR3 reads CASRRTSGGYNEQFF. CDR3 nucleotides: TGTGCCAGCAGAAGGACTAGCGGGGGATACAATGAGCAGTTCTTC.